One sample yielded the 17 T cell receptor beta chains listed below, sequenced in a study of cytotoxic CD8 clonotypes in ibrutinib-treated CLL. TCRdb's copy holds only in-frame clones and misses some; the assay was immunoSEQ multiplex PCR. The sample comprises around 160,000 clones, nearly 90% of which are singletons, and around 3% rests with the top ten. The specimen was PBMCs, collected at disease progression, from a patient treated with ibrutinib. These receptors all come from a human donor with chronic lymphocytic leukemia.

V and J are TRBV5-1 and TRBJ1-2, with a tentative D call TRBD1 (6 bases). The germline V and J ends were trimmed by 5 bases and 4 bases, with 12 bases remaining between them. This CDR3 is 13 amino acids long. Germline V gene sequence: CDR1 SGHRS, CDR2 YFSETQ. CDR3 sequence reads: CASSSGTIYGYTF. The CDR3 DNA reads TGCGCCAGCAGTAGTGGGACAATCTATGGCTACACCTTC.

This clone has more than one count but fewer than ten. The chain is built from TRBV5-1 and TRBJ2-7, with 7 nucleotides matching TRBD1. Germline trimming cut 4 bases from V and 2 bases from J; bases unmatched to any gene: 9. Germline assignment: CDR1 SGHRS and CDR2 YFSETQ. CDR3 length: 15 residues. The CDR3: CASSEGQRSTYEQYF. As DNA, the CDR3 is TGCGCCAGCAGCGAGGGACAGAGAAGTACCTACGAGCAGTACTTC.

The chain joins TRBV27 to TRBJ2-7; 9 positions agree with TRBD1. The CDR3 consists of 15 residues. CDR1 and CDR2 (germline): MNHEY, SMNVEV (reference sequence). Trimming took 6 bases from V and 11 from J; bases not matched to a gene: 17. CDR3 amino acids: CASRLEGTGSREEYF. CDR3 DNA: TGTGCCAGCAGACTAGAGGGGACAGGGAGCCGTGAGGAGTACTTC.

The V and J genes are TRBV18 and TRBJ2-4, with D perhaps TRBD1 (6 bases). This CDR3 contains 16 residues. The V end was cut by 1 base, the J end by 0 bases, with 10 bases between. Germline CDR1 reads KGHSH; CDR2 reads LQKENI. CDR3 DNA sequence: TGTGCCAGCTCACCACGGGGGCTTCTAGCCAAAAACATTCAGTACTTC. Protein product: CASSPRGLLAKNIQYF.

J is TRBJ1-5 and V is TRBV5-1, with unresolved D. This CDR3 is 15 amino acids long. Germline assignment: CDR1 SGHRS and CDR2 YFSETQ. V was clipped by 1 base and J by 3 bases, with 11 bases between them. For the CDR3, the DNA is TGCGCCAGCAGCTTGAGCCGGGGTGACAATCAGCCCCAGCATTTT. Protein sequence: CASSLSRGDNQPQHF.

The chain couples TRBV10-2 to TRBJ2-1, with D perhaps TRBD1 (6 bases). Trimming took 7 bases from V and 4 from J, leaving 26 bases between them. In germline, CDR1 is WSHSY, CDR2 SAAADI. The CDR3 loop spans 18 amino acids. The CDR3 loop is CASTRLRGGNEMYNEQFF. CDR3 bases: TGCGCCAGCACCAGACTCAGAGGGGGTAATGAAATGTACAATGAGCAGTTCTTC.

This chain uses TRBV14 with TRBJ2-5, with 9 bases matching TRBD2. After removal of 1 base from V and 4 bases from J, the junction contained 13 bases not matched to a gene. This CDR3 has 18 amino acids. Germline CDR1 and CDR2: SGHDN and FVKESK. CDR3 protein: CASSQGWASGKPRETQYF. DNA for the CDR3: TGTGCCAGCAGCCAAGGCTGGGCTAGCGGGAAGCCGAGAGAGACCCAGTACTTC.

The chain uses TRBV6-5 and TRBJ2-3, with D perhaps matching TRBD2 (7 bases). The V end lost 6 bases, the J end lost 5 bases, and 18 bases lay between the germline ends. CDR1 and CDR2 from the germline V gene are MNHEY and SVGAGI. The CDR3 contains 15 residues. The CDR3 nucleotides read TGTGCCAGCAGCCTACTCGGGGGGCTGGGAGATACGCAGTATTTT. Protein sequence: CASSLLGGLGDTQYF.

The chain has TRBV9 and TRBJ2-2, with D unclear. Germline V gene data show CDR1 as SGDLS and CDR2 as YYNGEE. The CDR3 has 16 residues. Trimming removed 4 bases from V and 0 bases from J, with 13 bases in between. CDR3 loop: CASSLDRGTNTGELFF. CDR3 sequence (DNA): TGTGCCAGCAGCCTCGACCGAGGAACGAACACCGGGGAGCTGTTTTTT.

V usage is TRBV4-3 and J usage is TRBJ2-5; 7 nucleotides line up with TRBD1. This CDR3 contains 17 residues. The germline gives CDR1 LGHNA, CDR2 YSLEER. Losses at the gene ends were 2 bases for V and 1 base for J; bases not matched to a gene: 10. Here the CDR3 reads CASSQPPGQLLQETQYF. The DNA of the CDR3 is TGCGCCAGCAGCCAACCACCGGGACAGCTCCTCCAAGAGACCCAGTACTTC.

Concerning this clone itself: This sample includes further DNA sequences coding for the same CDR3. The chain recombines TRBV6-1 with TRBJ2-7; the D gene is possibly TRBD1 (6 bases). Germline values: CDR1 MNHNS, CDR2 SASEGT. Trimming shortened V by 2 bases and J by 1 base, and 9 bases separated the two germline ends. This CDR3 is 14 amino acids long. The CDR3 sequence: CASSERGSSYEQYF. CDR3 DNA sequence: TGTGCCAGCAGTGAAAGGGGGTCATCCTACGAGCAGTACTTC.

This clone was counted once. CDR3 protein: CASSLGGAYSNQPQHF. In DNA, the CDR3 is TGTGCCAGCAGCTTAGGTGGGGCTTATAGCAATCAGCCCCAGCATTTT. V is TRBV7-9 and J is TRBJ1-5, with D possibly being TRBD1 (5 bases). CDR1 and CDR2 from the germline V gene are SEHNR and FQNEAQ (reference sequence). This CDR3 has 16 amino acids. Trimming took off 1 base at V and 0 bases at J, with 10 bases between the two ends.

The chain combines TRBV4-2 with TRBJ2-3; the D is unclear. V was clipped by 0 bases and J by 2 bases, with 0 bases between them. The CDR3 loop spans 12 amino acids. The V gene's germline CDR1 is LGHNA and CDR2 YNFKEQ. The CDR3 region has the DNA TGTGCCAGCAGCCAAGACACAGATACGCAGTATTTT. Translating gives CASSQDTDTQYF.

This rearrangement joins TRBV21-1 to TRBJ1-3; TRBD1 is taken as the D call from the table, unchecked against the DNA. TRBV21-1 is a pseudogene. The CDR3 sequence is 19 residues long. For the CDR3, the DNA is TGTGCCAGCAGGATAGCCACGACGGCAGGGCATCGCTCTGGAAACACCATATATTTT. It codes for CASRIATTAGHRSGNTIYF.

The rearrangement joins TRBV29-1 to TRBJ2-1, with TRBD2 matching 14 bases. CDR1 and CDR2 (germline): SQVTM, ANQGSEA. The ends lost 6 bases at V and 4 bases at J; junction bases unmatched: 5. This CDR3 contains 15 residues. CDR3 loop: CSVTGTSGRYNEQFF. The DNA for the CDR3 is TGCAGCGTGACTGGGACTAGCGGGAGATACAATGAGCAGTTCTTC.

The V gene is TRBV27, the J gene TRBJ1-2; TRBD1 matches 7 bases. The CDR3 sequence is 13 residues long. Germline CDR1 MNHEY, CDR2 SMNVEV (reference sequence). The ends lost 6 bases at V and 7 bases at J; junction bases unmatched: 8. CDR3 sequence (DNA): TGTGCCAGCAGACCGGGACAGTTTATTGGCTACACCTTC. Residues: CASRPGQFIGYTF.

The chain employs TRBV5-4 and TRBJ2-5, with 8 bases aligning to TRBD2. The ends lost 1 base at V and 4 bases at J; junction bases unmatched: 9. The CDR3 runs to 16 residues. CDR1 and CDR2 from the germline V gene are SGHNT and YYREEE (reference sequence). This CDR3 reads CASSLRLGRGGETQYF. Written as DNA, the CDR3 is TGTGCCAGCAGCTTGAGACTAGGCCGGGGGGGAGAGACCCAGTACTTC.